The subject of this entry is one T cell receptor (beta chain). This sample stems from a study of regulatory T cells in long-lasting Graves disease. Study overall: Graves' patients, diagnosed recently, had received antithyroid drugs under 3 months.

Arm-PCR of CDR3 regions with iRepertoire HTBI primers generated TCR beta libraries. TCRdb reanalysed the multiplex PCR reads using MiXCR and keeps one entry per CDR3 protein. The sample includes 440,000 or so distinct CDR3 sequences, roughly 17% of them seen just once. Time point given: newly diagnosed GD, antithyroid drugs for less than 3 months. RNA from PBMCs was the source of the TCR library. V was pared by 5 bases and J by 4 bases, with 9 bases of the junction left unmatched. The CDR3 is 17 residues long. Germline V gene sequence: CDR1 MNHEY, CDR2 SMNVEV (reference sequence). These records were also assigned to another study, of T cells in Graves' hyperthyroidism and ophthalmopathy.

This specimen consisted of peripheral blood mononuclear cells (PBMCs), obtained at new diagnosis, from a patient treated with antithyroid drugs. This receptor was identified in a woman in her 30s with Graves disease. The chain couples TRBV27 to TRBJ2-1; 12 bases line up with TRBD2. For the CDR3, the DNA is TGTGCCAGCAGTCCATACCTCGGGACTAGCGGGTACAATGAGCAGTTCTTC. Amino acid sequence: CASSPYLGTSGYNEQFF.